This T cell receptor (beta chain) was identified in a study of human T cells and chemical hapten exposure. Indicated time point: patch test 3, about 24 weeks after DPC sensitization. Treatment of the sample: therapeutic diphenylcyclopropenone sensitization with weekly scalp DPC. Attachment of unique molecular identifiers to individual cDNA molecules was performed in the library. Each CDR3 protein is one row after TCRdb ran MiXCR on the RACE reads. Here the sample spans tens of thousands of distinct CDR3 sequences, 11% being singletons. The CDR3 covers 12 residues. Trimming shortened V by 8 bases and J by 4 bases, and 14 bases separated the two germline ends. Germline V lookup: CDR1 GTSNPN, CDR2 SVGIG (reference sequence).

This sequence originates from a woman aged 50 to 60 with alopecia areata. Some clones in this sample may be carry-over from other donors' samples. The input for sequencing was whole blood, taken in connection with sensitization to the hapten diphenylcyclopropenone (DPC). The chain is built from TRBV30 and TRBJ2-5, with D perhaps given as TRBD1 or TRBD2 (5 bases each). The CDR3 loop is CARWGTGETQYF. CDR3 coding DNA: TGTGCCCGTTGGGGGACCGGAGAGACCCAGTACTTC. Using reference TRBV30 and TRBJ2-5 for the parts outside the CDR3, the full variable domain is SQTIHQWPATLVQPVGSPLSLECTVEGTSNPNLYWYRQAAGRGLQLLFYSVGIGQISSEVPQNLSASRPQDRQFILSSKKLLLSDSGFYLCARWGTGETQYFGPGTRLLVL.